This T cell receptor (beta chain) was profiled in a study of OX40 agonist ivuxolimab in advanced cancers. Study details: Patients enrolled in dose escalation were diagnosed with hepatocellular carcinoma, melanoma, renal cell or head and neck cancer.

TCRdb's copy holds only in-frame clones and misses some; the assay was immunoSEQ multiplex PCR. The table includes tens of thousands of clones, more than 75% detected once. As concerns this clone: What it binds is not known.

The CDR3 is made up of 15 amino acids. With 1 base removed from V and 2 bases from J, the gap between germline ends came to 12 bases. Germline V lookup: CDR1 LNHDA, CDR2 SQIVND (reference sequence). Systemic immunosuppression or a history of autoimmune disease excluded patients. Findings and caveats of the study: Researchers report that CD8+ T cells had, on average, more expanded clones than CD4+. Both CD4+ and CD8+ T cell populations in blood had undergone clonal expansion by week 6 at 0.1 to 3.0 mg/kg.

Sequencing used CD4+ or CD8+ T cells sorted from blood, obtained in a trial of the OX40 agonist ivuxolimab. The chain uses TRBV19 and TRBJ2-7; no reliable D call. This sequence was found in an adult with an advanced solid tumor such as melanoma, head and neck, liver or kidney cancer. The CDR3 here is CASSIVPGSAYEQYF. CDR3 coding DNA: TGTGCCAGTAGTATAGTCCCGGGTTCGGCCTACGAGCAGTACTTC.